These 24 T cell receptor beta chains originate from one sample sequenced in a study of blood T cell repertoires in COVID-19. The data were produced by immunoSEQ multiplex PCR, yet TCRdb's version contains in-frame clones alone and is incomplete. The data hold 350,000 to 450,000 clones, with less than 90% observed a single time. The material sequenced was peripheral blood. All receptors come from a woman aged 60-75 years with COVID-19, enrolled during active disease.

CDR3 sequence reads: CASSIQGLNTDTQYF. Here the CDR3 DNA reads TGTGCCAGTAGTATACAGGGGCTGAACACAGATACGCAGTATTTT. The chain is built from TRBV19 and TRBJ2-3; maybe TRBD1 (6 bases). CDR3 length: 15 amino acids. Germline values: CDR1 LNHDA, CDR2 SQIVND (reference sequence). V was shortened by 2 bases and J by 2 bases, with 11 bases between the two germline ends.

The rearrangement links TRBV5-1 to TRBJ2-1, with D perhaps TRBD2 (7 bases). The ends were cut back, 7 bases at V and 4 bases at J, with 18 bases in the middle. The CDR3 extends over 15 amino acids. Per germline, CDR1 SGHRS and CDR2 YFSETQ. The CDR3 loop is CASGEQGGTYNEQFF. CDR3 bases: TGCGCCAGCGGGGAACAGGGAGGGACTTACAATGAGCAGTTCTTC. The full variable domain, in which reference TRBV5-1 and TRBJ2-1 provide the parts outside the CDR3, is KAGVTQTPRYLIKTRGQQVTLSCSPISGHRSVSWYQQTPGQGLQFLFEYFSETQRNKGNFPGRFSGRQFSNSRSEMNVSTLELGDSALYLCASGEQGGTYNEQFFGPGTRLTVL.

V is TRBV5-1 and J is TRBJ2-2; 10 bases match TRBD2. V lost 4 bases to trimming and J lost 6 bases; unmatched junction nucleotides: 6. From germline, CDR1 is SGHRS and CDR2 YFSETQ. The CDR3 extends over 15 amino acids. The CDR3 loop reads CASSPGTSASGELFF. DNA of the CDR3: TGCGCCAGCAGCCCTGGGACTAGCGCTTCCGGGGAGCTGTTTTTT.

DNA for the CDR3: TGTGCCAGCAGCCCCTCGACGGGAGGGCAAGAGACCCAGTACTTC. Its translation: CASSPSTGGQETQYF. The gene calls are TRBV7-7 and TRBJ2-5, with TRBD2 identical over 8 bases. Unmatched junction bases numbered 7, after V lost 5 bases and J lost 2 bases. The CDR3 consists of 15 residues. The germline V gene encodes CDR1 SSHAT and CDR2 FNYEAQ (reference sequence).

The J gene is TRBJ1-1, the V gene TRBV21-1; TRBD1, as called in the table, went unchecked against the DNA. TRBV21-1 constitutes a pseudogene. This CDR3 spans 18 amino acids. The CDR3 protein is CASSNPRGLYFWNTEAFF. CDR3 in DNA: TGTGCCAGCAGCAATCCCAGGGGGCTTTATTTTTGGAACACTGAAGCTTTCTTT.

This sequence joins TRBV2 and TRBJ1-4; D is unresolved. Looked up from germline, CDR1 is SNHLY and CDR2 is FYNNEI. The germline V and J ends were trimmed by 5 bases and 0 bases, with 13 bases remaining between them. The CDR3 consists of 16 residues. CDR3 residues: CASSPRVLATNEKLFF. CDR3 DNA sequence: TGTGCCAGCAGTCCCCGGGTCTTGGCAACTAATGAAAAACTGTTTTTT. Using reference TRBV2 and TRBJ1-4 for the parts outside the CDR3, the full variable domain is EPEVTQTPSHQVTQMGQEVILRCVPISNHLYFYWYRQILGQKVEFLVSFYNNEISEKSEIFDDQFSVERPDGSNFTLKIRSTKLEDSAMYFCASSPRVLATNEKLFFGSGTQLSVL.

The V and J genes are TRBV10-1 and TRBJ1-6; D might be TRBD1 (6 bases). The V end lost 8 bases, the J end lost 7 bases, and 21 bases lay between the germline ends. Germline V gene lookup returns CDR1 WNHNN and CDR2 SYGVQD (reference sequence). The CDR3 consists of 16 residues. In DNA, the CDR3 is TGCGCCAGCCCCCAACCGAGGGACGGGACAAATTCACCCCTCCACTTT. The encoded protein is CASPQPRDGTNSPLHF.

This clone was picked up one time. Relative to the germline gene, one junction end is altered; a read error may explain this. This chain connects TRBV4-2 to TRBJ2-3; TRBD2 matches at 8 bases. The germline V gene encodes CDR1 LGHNA and CDR2 YNFKEQ. This CDR3 comprises 13 residues. CDR3 residues: CASSQGSRGGSSF. The CDR3, as DNA: TGTGCCAGCAGCCAAGGGAGTCGGGGGGGCTCGAGTTTT.

The chain recombines TRBV6-5 with TRBJ2-3; 8 positions agree with TRBD2. Germline CDR1 and CDR2: MNHEY and SVGAGI. The CDR3 is made up of 14 amino acids. The V segment lost 8 bases and the J segment 0 bases; nucleotides outside the gene matches: 4. This chain's CDR3 is CASRGGPSTDTQYF. The CDR3 nucleotides are TGTGCCAGCCGGGGGGGCCCTAGCACAGATACGCAGTATTTT.

This clone was seen more than once but under ten times. The V call is TRBV5-1, the J call TRBJ2-7; D is possibly TRBD1 (5 bases). The CDR3 covers 14 residues. The germline V gene has CDR1 SGHRS and CDR2 YFSETQ. V lost 1 base and J lost 0, with 8 bases in between. The CDR3 nucleotides read TGCGCCAGCAGCTTGTTACAGGACTCCTACGAGCAGTACTTC. Translation: CASSLLQDSYEQYF.

The rearrangement uses TRBV11-1 and TRBJ2-6; D not certain. CDR3 size: 15 residues. Trimming shortened V by 3 bases and J by 3 bases, and 9 bases separated the two germline ends. Looked up from germline, CDR1 is SGHAT and CDR2 is FQDESV (reference sequence). CDR3 DNA: TGTGCCAGCAGCTTGGCTGGTGGTGGGGCCAACGTCCTGACTTTC. This codes for CASSLAGGGANVLTF.

V and J are TRBV11-3 and TRBJ1-2; tentative D call: TRBD1 (6 bases). The germline V gene encodes CDR1 SGHNT and CDR2 YENEEA. The CDR3 runs to 15 residues. V was cut by 2 bases and J by 3 bases, with 13 bases left in between. CDR3: CASSLTRGADYGYTF. The DNA of the CDR3 is TGTGCCAGCAGCTTAACCAGGGGCGCGGACTATGGCTACACCTTC.

V and J are TRBV24-1 and TRBJ2-3; maybe TRBD2 (5 bases). This CDR3 comprises 14 residues. Germline V gene sequence: CDR1 KGHDR, CDR2 SFDVKD. V gave up 4 bases and J gave up 4 bases, with 11 bases separating them. CDR3 DNA: TGTGCCACCAGTGACTCCCTAGCCGCAGATACGCAGTATTTT. This codes for CATSDSLAADTQYF.

V and J are TRBV6-5 and TRBJ1-4; TRBD1 might be the D (5 bases). CDR1 MNHEY and CDR2 SVGAGI come from the germline V gene. The CDR3 loop spans 15 amino acids. Trimming took off 1 base at V and 8 bases at J, with 14 bases between the two ends. CDR3 sequence (DNA): TGTGCCAGCAGTTACTATGCAGGAAGGGGCGAAAAACTGTTTTTT. Protein sequence: CASSYYAGRGEKLFF.

This chain joins TRBV4-2 and TRBJ1-1, with 7 bases identical to TRBD1. Losses at the gene ends were 1 base for V and 7 bases for J; bases not matched to a gene: 6. This CDR3 spans 14 amino acids. CDR1 is LGHNA and CDR2 is YNFKEQ in the germline V gene. The CDR3 here is CASSQGVQGNEAFF. CDR3 DNA sequence: TGTGCCAGCAGCCAAGGAGTACAGGGGAATGAAGCTTTCTTT.

V and J are TRBV5-1 and TRBJ2-1, with 9 bases matching TRBD2. CDR1 SGHRS and CDR2 YFSETQ come from the germline V gene. With 4 bases clipped from V and 8 bases from J, the junction kept 7 bases outside the gene matches. This CDR3 region has 14 residues. In nucleotides, the CDR3 is TGCGCCAGCAGCCGGAGCGGGGGGCTCGATGAGCAGTTCTTC. Translation: CASSRSGGLDEQFF.

The chain uses TRBV7-9 and TRBJ2-7; 10 nucleotides agree with TRBD1. Looked up from germline, CDR1 is SEHNR and CDR2 is FQNEAQ (reference sequence). The CDR3 covers 15 residues. Unmatched junction bases numbered 6, after V lost 4 bases and J lost 3 bases. The CDR3 loop is CASSSGQGVLYEQYF. The CDR3 nucleotides are TGTGCCAGCAGCTCTGGACAGGGGGTTCTCTACGAGCAGTACTTC. Combining the CDR3 with reference TRBV7-9 and TRBJ2-7 gives the whole variable domain DTGVSQNPRHKITKRGQNVTFRCDPISEHNRLYWYRQTLGQGPEFLTYFQNEAQLEKSRLLSDRFSAERPKGSFSTLEIQRTEQGDSAMYLCASSSGQGVLYEQYFGPGTRLTVT.

This chain connects TRBV5-1 to TRBJ2-7, with D perhaps TRBD1 (5 bases). Germline CDR1 reads SGHRS; CDR2 reads YFSETQ. The CDR3 covers 14 residues. V gave up 0 bases and J gave up 3 bases, with 10 bases separating them. CDR3 sequence: CASSLVPGIYEQYF. DNA for the CDR3: TGCGCCAGCAGCTTGGTCCCAGGGATCTACGAGCAGTACTTC.

The gene calls are TRBV7-2 and TRBJ1-1, with a tentative D call TRBD1 (6 bases). Germline CDR1 SGHTA, CDR2 FQGNSA. V was cut by 2 bases and J by 4 bases, with 17 bases left in between. The CDR3 has 16 residues. CDR3 in amino acids: CASSLIPGHGGTEAFF. The CDR3 DNA reads as TGTGCCAGCAGCTTAATACCGGGACATGGGGGCACTGAAGCTTTCTTT.

V is TRBV5-8 and J is TRBJ1-1; D is uncertain. Trimming shortened V by 7 bases and J by 4 bases, and 17 bases separated the two germline ends. The CDR3 runs 14 residues. The germline CDR1 and CDR2 sequences are SGHTS and YDEGEE. This CDR3 reads CASRLRGVTTEAFF. DNA of the CDR3: TGTGCCAGCCGACTCCGGGGTGTAACCACTGAAGCTTTCTTT.

This clone was counted a single time. V and J are TRBV5-6 and TRBJ2-7; 7 bases align to TRBD1. The trim removed 4 bases at V and 4 bases at J, leaving 5 bases unmatched. The CDR3 length is 13 residues. Per germline, CDR1 SGHDT and CDR2 YYEEEE. CDR3 protein: CASSPGTAYEQYF. The CDR3 DNA is TGTGCCAGCAGCCCCGGGACAGCTTACGAGCAGTACTTC.

The V and J genes are TRBV5-1 and TRBJ2-7; TRBD2 agrees at 8 bases. CDR1 is SGHRS and CDR2 is YFSETQ in the germline V gene. The CDR3 spans 14 residues. Trimming cost V 0 bases and J 6 bases; bases outside gene matches: 5. The CDR3 DNA follows: TGCGCCAGCAGCTTGGAAACGGGGGGGCTCGAGCAGTACTTC. Protein product: CASSLETGGLEQYF.

The V and J genes are TRBV10-3 and TRBJ1-5; D unresolved. The CDR3 is made up of 15 amino acids. CDR1 is ENHRY and CDR2 is SYGVKD in the germline V gene. Between the trimmed V and J ends, which lost 0 bases and 6 bases, there was a span of 12 bases. The CDR3 DNA reads TGTGCCATCAGTGAGTCTGTCCGAATCAGTCAGCCCCAGCATTTT. Its translation: CAISESVRISQPQHF.

In DNA, the CDR3 is TGTGCCAGCAGTTACTCGGGCGGGGAGGCCCAGCATTTT. This codes for CASSYSGGEAQHF. This sequence joins TRBV6-6 and TRBJ1-5; no firm D call. The CDR3 spans 13 residues. The germline V gene has CDR1 MNHNY and CDR2 SVGAGI (reference sequence). The ends were cut back, 0 bases at V and 11 bases at J, with 11 bases in the middle.